The present T cell receptor (beta chain) was sequenced within a study of blood T cell repertoires in COVID-19 (dated by TCRdb to 2019 to 2021). In the study overall: Samples covering the acute and convalescent phases of COVID-19 were provided by collaborators in the United States, Italy and Spain. The prospective study material was composed of cDNA or gDNA derived from T cells, B-cell-depleted T cells, or PBMCs. The dataset comprised deeply sampled blood TCRbeta repertoires from subjects exposed to, actively infected with, or recovered from COVID-19. The repertoires were released in a freely available public database intended as a resource for research on the immune response to SARS-CoV-2. Samples were obtained from the ongoing ImmuneRACE study (first 160 participants) and from about 1,300 subjects provided by 6 global collaborators. A de-identified subject ID, COVID-19 status, age in years and sex were almost always included in the sample metadata. Where available, HLA class I and class II types were obtained from metadata supplied by the sample provider rather than from assay-based typing. Study-wide findings and limitations: The quantity of clinical and demographic metadata differed by source and by participant and was supplied without curation.

Ends trimmed: V by 5 bases, J by 4 bases; bases unmatched to a gene: 7. There are 16 amino acids in the CDR3, from cysteine to phenylalanine inclusive. Of the read, only the CDR3 DNA is kept; its 48 bases are in frame from base 1. The germline V gene encodes CDR1 SGHAT and CDR2 FQNNGV. The sample holds one count of this clone. Its antigen is unknown. No much larger clone is present one base from it, and per-base qualities are unavailable. The immunoSEQ Assay, a bias-controlled multiplex PCR, was used to amplify TCRbeta CDR3 regions from genomic DNA. The source study handled its data this way. Within the assay, amplification of reference gene primers was used to estimate how many nucleated cells each sample contained. Sequence reads were collapsed and filtered to measure the absolute abundance of every unique TCRbeta CDR3 rearrangement. For each sample, productive Simpson clonality was calculated as the square root of Simpson's diversity index across productive rearrangements. Imported from immuneACCESS, the table was reduced by TCRdb to in-frame sequences with V and J called. These copies leave out some clones; in studies compared against another copy, an unresolved V gene accounts for under half, and the cause of the remainder is not known. The V and J calls and clone size come from that table; D and trimming were worked out from the DNA. This sample has approximately 100,000 clones in its table, and around 88% of those were observed once. In total, the top ten clones hold approximately 19% of the sample.

The collaborating institutions used their own protocols to collect whole blood in K2EDTA tubes. Collaborator samples were shipped for TCRbeta analysis as frozen whole blood, isolated PBMCs, or DNA extracted from either sample type. The TCR comes from a human donor with acute or convalescent COVID-19. The donor label of this sample is uncertain. The chain is made from TRBV11-2 and TRBJ2-5, with 13 middle bases fitting TRBD2. The material sequenced was peripheral blood. The CDR3 is CASSKGTSGNVETQYF. The sequence in DNA is TGTGCCAGCAGCAAGGGGACTAGCGGGAATGTAGAGACCCAGTACTTC.